The clone carrying this T cell receptor beta chain came up once. The data were taken from a study of blood T cell repertoires in COVID-19. Across the whole study: COVID-19 samples collected from the United States, Italy and Spain covered acute and convalescent phases. Sources were T cells, B-cell-depleted T cells, or PBMCs; the material itself was cDNA or gDNA.

The data were produced by immunoSEQ multiplex PCR, yet TCRdb's version contains in-frame clones alone and is incomplete. The sample lists about 130,000 clones; around 87% were seen once. Sequences were obtained from peripheral blood. This receptor was identified in a man aged 65-85 years with active COVID-19.

CDR3 protein: CASSDRVGETQYF. In DNA, the CDR3 is TGTGCCAGCAGTGACAGGGTGGGAGAGACCCAGTACTTC. The chain employs TRBV6-6 and TRBJ2-5, with 7 bases that match TRBD1. V gave up 5 bases and J gave up 4 bases; unmatched junction bases: 4. The CDR3 is 13 amino acids. CDR1 and CDR2 from the germline V gene are MNHNY and SVGAGI (reference sequence).